This T cell receptor beta chain was recovered during a study of T cell responses to AZD1222 COVID-19 vaccine. Whole-study findings and limits: All repertoire sampling was performed exclusively after the peak T cell response.

For this clone: Its target is unknown.

Only in-frame clones appear in the TCRdb table, and some are missing; sequencing was by immunoSEQ multiplex PCR. The sample lists more than 95,000 clones; more than 70% were seen once. V was cut by 2 bases and J by 3 bases, with 20 bases left in between. The CDR3 covers 17 residues. Germline V lookup: CDR1 LGHNA, CDR2 YNFKEQ. The clonotype originates from an adult in good health. This specimen consisted of peripheral blood, obtained on day 0 of AZD1222 vaccination. This chain joins TRBV4-2 and TRBJ2-7, with D perhaps assigned TRBD1 or TRBD2 (5 bases each). The DNA for the CDR3 is TGTGCCAGCAGCCAAATCTCGCTTGGGGGTATTTACTACGAGCAGTACTTC. Protein: CASSQISLGGIYYEQYF.